A single sample is the source of the 24 T cell receptor beta chains below, sequenced in a study of long-term antiretroviral therapy in people with HIV. An immunoSEQ assay, version v3.0, was performed at survey level. Profiled with immunoSEQ multiplex PCR; TCRdb holds only in-frame clones, not every one. The sample consists of about 17,000 clones, 81% of them appearing once. This sample comprised unsorted PBMCs, obtained 0.3 years before starting antiretroviral therapy. Receptor source: a man aged 50 to 60 with HIV.

This clone was detected a few times. The rearrangement joins TRBV15 to TRBJ2-1; D possibly corresponds to TRBD2 (5 bases). The germline gives CDR1 LNHNV, CDR2 YYDKDF (reference sequence). CDR3 length equals 12 residues. The V and J ends lost 4 bases and 9 bases respectively, with 10 bases between them. In nucleotides, the CDR3 is TGTGCCACCAGCATCAGTGGAGGTGAGCAGTTCTTC. It encodes CATSISGGEQFF.

The chain links TRBV28 to TRBJ2-7, with 7 bases matching TRBD1. The germline V gene has CDR1 MDHEN and CDR2 SYDVKM. This CDR3 has 13 amino acids. With V trimmed by 7 bases and J by 5 bases, 8 bases remained unmatched. The CDR3 reads CASTNRGTDEQYF. The CDR3 nucleotides read TGTGCCAGCACCAACAGGGGAACCGACGAGCAGTACTTC.

This clone was picked up a small number of times. The V and J genes are TRBV4-1 and TRBJ2-7; 9 nucleotides agree with TRBD1. This CDR3 has 16 residues. J was trimmed by 3 bases and V by 2 bases; bases with no gene match: 8. Germline V gene lookup returns CDR1 MGHRA and CDR2 YSYEKL. The CDR3 sequence: CASSQLYPDRGYEQYF. DNA of the CDR3: TGCGCCAGCAGCCAACTTTACCCGGACAGGGGCTACGAGCAGTACTTC.

This chain joins TRBV30 and TRBJ1-5; D is unresolved. CDR3 length: 12 residues. CDR1 is GTSNPN and CDR2 is SVGIG in the germline V gene (reference sequence). Trimming removed 4 bases at V and 10 bases at J, with 14 bases between. The chain's CDR3 is CAWTDGHQPQHF. CDR3 DNA: TGTGCCTGGACGGACGGCCACCAACCCCAGCATTTT. The entire variable domain, with the rest obtained from reference TRBV30 and TRBJ1-5, is as follows: SQTIHQWPATLVQPVGSPLSLECTVEGTSNPNLYWYRQAAGRGLQLLFYSVGIGQISSEVPQNLSASRPQDRQFILSSKKLLLSDSGFYLCAWTDGHQPQHFGDGTRLSIL.

V and J are TRBV9 and TRBJ2-2, with D possibly TRBD1 on 7 matching bases. V gave up 4 bases and J gave up 3 bases, with 10 bases separating them. Germline lookup yields CDR1 SGDLS and CDR2 YYNGEE. This CDR3 comprises 14 residues. CDR3 sequence: CASSSRGDTGELFF. The CDR3 DNA is TGTGCCAGCAGCTCCAGGGGGGACACCGGGGAGCTGTTTTTT.

V and J are TRBV7-8 and TRBJ2-2, with 9 bases matching TRBD1. This CDR3 contains 16 residues. Germline V gene data show CDR1 as SGHVS and CDR2 as FQNEAQ. Trimming took 1 base from V and 6 from J; bases not matched to a gene: 6. CDR3 in amino acids: CASSLGTGGFAGELFF. As DNA, the CDR3 is TGTGCCAGCAGCTTAGGTACAGGGGGCTTTGCCGGGGAGCTGTTTTTT.

J is TRBJ2-1 and V is TRBV5-5; weak D call: TRBD1 (5 bases). V was pared by 3 bases and J by 5 bases, with 18 bases between. The length of the CDR3 is 16 residues. Germline assignment: CDR1 SGHKS and CDR2 YYEKEE (reference sequence). DNA of the CDR3: TGTGCCAGCAGCTGGTCTGTAGGGGTTATTCACAATGAGCAGTTCTTC. This codes for CASSWSVGVIHNEQFF.

V usage is TRBV9 and J usage is TRBJ2-7; the D is unclear. Per germline, CDR1 SGDLS and CDR2 YYNGEE. CDR3 length equals 14 residues. V was clipped by 0 bases and J by 7 bases, with 14 bases between them. The chain's CDR3 is CASSVGTYREEQYF. CDR3 coding DNA: TGTGCCAGCAGCGTAGGTACTTATAGGGAAGAGCAGTACTTC.

The chain carries TRBV30 and TRBJ2-5, with TRBD1 matching 10 bases. The CDR3 covers 15 residues. The germline CDR1 and CDR2 sequences are GTSNPN and SVGIG (reference sequence). J was trimmed by 5 bases and V by 2 bases; bases with no gene match: 8. CDR3 region: CAWSPGTGVGETQYF. As DNA, the CDR3 is TGTGCCTGGAGTCCGGGGACAGGGGTTGGGGAGACCCAGTACTTC.

The chain has TRBV19 and TRBJ1-5, with TRBD1 identical over 10 bases. The CDR3 is 16 residues long. Germline CDR1 and CDR2: LNHDA and SQIVND (reference sequence). V lost 4 bases and J lost 7; bases outside the gene matches: 10. The CDR3 region has the DNA TGTGCCAGTAGTACCTTATTGGGACAGGGGTTCCAGCCCCAGCATTTT. Amino acid sequence: CASSTLLGQGFQPQHF.

This rearrangement joins TRBV4-1 to TRBJ2-3; 12 bases line up with TRBD2. J was trimmed by 4 bases and V by 0 bases; bases with no gene match: 11. This CDR3 is built from 19 residues. Germline CDR1 MGHRA, CDR2 YSYEKL. The CDR3 loop reads CASSQDLLLAGGPPDTQYF. The CDR3 nucleotides read TGCGCCAGCAGCCAAGATCTCCTCCTAGCGGGGGGGCCGCCAGATACGCAGTATTTT.

The rearrangement uses TRBV5-1 and TRBJ1-3; a weak D match, TRBD1 (5 bases). V lost 0 bases to trimming and J lost 0 bases, with 16 bases between them. The CDR3 length is 18 residues. The V gene's germline CDR1 is SGHRS and CDR2 YFSETQ. CDR3 nucleotides: TGCGCCAGCAGCTTGGACCCCGGGACGGTGAGCTCTGGAAACACCATATATTTT. Translated, it gives CASSLDPGTVSSGNTIYF. Looking up the rest from reference TRBV5-1 and TRBJ1-3 gives the full variable domain: KAGVTQTPRYLIKTRGQQVTLSCSPISGHRSVSWYQQTPGQGLQFLFEYFSETQRNKGNFPGRFSGRQFSNSRSEMNVSTLELGDSALYLCASSLDPGTVSSGNTIYFGEGSWLTVV.

The V call is TRBV4-3, the J call TRBJ2-5; 11 nucleotides align to TRBD2. The CDR3 loop spans 16 amino acids. Germline values: CDR1 LGHNA, CDR2 YSLEER. The V and J ends lost 0 bases and 1 base, in that order; junction bases with no gene match: 1. CDR3: CASSQDLAGGQETQYF. Written as DNA, the CDR3 is TGCGCCAGCAGCCAAGACCTAGCGGGGGGCCAAGAGACCCAGTACTTC.

The chain recombines TRBV18 with TRBJ2-2; 14 bases align to TRBD2. V shed 2 bases, J shed 6 bases, and the junction held 14 bases outside the gene matches. There are 20 residues in the CDR3. Germline loops: CDR1 KGHSH, CDR2 LQKENI. The CDR3 sequence: CASSPLIGTSGSLQAGELFF. CDR3 bases: TGTGCCAGCTCACCATTGATCGGGACTAGCGGGAGTCTTCAGGCCGGGGAGCTGTTTTTT. Complete variable domain (other parts from reference TRBV18 and TRBJ2-2): NAGVMQNPRHLVRRRGQEARLRCSPMKGHSHVYWYRQLPEEGLKFMVYLQKENIIDESGMPKERFSAEFPKEGPSILRIQQVVRGDSAAYFCASSPLIGTSGSLQAGELFFGEGSRLTVL.

This clone was seen only once. The J gene is TRBJ2-7, the V gene TRBV6-1; D call uncertain. The germline gives CDR1 MNHNS, CDR2 SASEGT. CDR3 size: 15 residues. The ends were cut back, 10 bases at V and 3 bases at J, with 22 bases in the middle. The CDR3 nucleotides are TGTGCCACCGCGGAAGACCCTATCCCCTACTACGAGCAGTACTTC. It codes for CATAEDPIPYYEQYF.

The chain couples TRBV4-1 to TRBJ1-1; D remains unclear. The CDR3 extends over 13 amino acids. In germline, CDR1 is MGHRA, CDR2 YSYEKL. V dropped 5 bases and J dropped 11 bases, with 18 bases sitting between them. CDR3 sequence (DNA): TGCGCCAGCAGCTATCGACCGGGTATGGGGGCTTTCTTT. It is translated as CASSYRPGMGAFF.

This clone showed up just a few times. The V and J genes are TRBV6-5 and TRBJ2-7, with D perhaps TRBD1 (6 bases). The V and J ends lost 8 bases and 3 bases respectively, with 11 bases between them. The length of the CDR3 is 12 residues. Looked up from germline, CDR1 is MNHEY and CDR2 is SVGAGI. The CDR3 loop reads CASRQGRYEQYF. In DNA form, the CDR3 reads TGTGCCAGCCGGCAGGGGCGCTACGAGCAGTACTTC.

The rearrangement links TRBV2 to TRBJ1-2, with D uncertain. Germline CDR1 is SNHLY and CDR2 is FYNNEI. This CDR3 has 17 residues. The germline V and J ends were trimmed by 5 bases and 0 bases, with 19 bases remaining between them. The CDR3 is CASSPISGRVANYGYTF. For the CDR3, the DNA is TGTGCCAGCAGTCCGATTTCCGGCCGAGTAGCTAACTATGGCTACACCTTC.

The chain combines TRBV28 with TRBJ1-6; no reliable D call. The V end was cut by 1 base, the J end by 7 bases, with 8 bases between. Per germline, CDR1 MDHEN and CDR2 SYDVKM. CDR3 length equals 14 residues. The CDR3 sequence: CASSLLGRNSPLHF. The CDR3 coding sequence is TGTGCCAGCAGTTTATTGGGCAGAAATTCACCCCTCCACTTT.

This clone occurred once. The chain is built from TRBV6-1 and TRBJ2-7, with no clear D. In germline, CDR1 is MNHNS, CDR2 SASEGT. The CDR3 is made up of 14 amino acids. Trimming cost V 0 bases and J 2 bases, with 8 bases left between them. The chain's CDR3 is CASSEATVTYEQYF. CDR3 sequence (DNA): TGTGCCAGCAGTGAAGCCACAGTCACCTACGAGCAGTACTTC.

The gene calls are TRBV6-1 and TRBJ1-2; D is possibly TRBD1 (5 bases). The CDR3 has 14 amino acids. The germline V gene has CDR1 MNHNS and CDR2 SASEGT. V was cut by 5 bases and J by 0 bases, with 10 bases left in between. Written as DNA, the CDR3 is TGTGCCAGCAGTCCAGGGTCGGCTAACTATGGCTACACCTTC. It yields the protein CASSPGSANYGYTF.

This clone has only a few counts. The rearrangement links TRBV6-6 to TRBJ2-7; D gene ambiguous. V was shortened by 5 bases and J by 3 bases, with 5 bases between the two germline ends. Germline V gives CDR1 MNHNY, CDR2 SVGAGI (reference sequence). CDR3 length: 11 residues. As DNA, the CDR3 is TGTGCCAGCAGTCCCAACTACGAGCAGTACTTC. Its translation is CASSPNYEQYF.

V is TRBV11-1 and J is TRBJ1-1; 9 bases are shared with TRBD1. The CDR3 spans 15 residues. Germline-derived CDR1 and CDR2 are SGHAT and FQDESV (reference sequence). Unmatched junction bases numbered 12, after V lost 6 bases and J lost 7 bases. CDR3: CASRKQQGARGEAFF. The CDR3 nucleotides are TGTGCCAGCAGGAAGCAACAGGGGGCAAGGGGTGAAGCTTTCTTT.

This clone was observed once. The chain recombines TRBV10-3 with TRBJ1-3, with 8 bases aligning to TRBD1. Germline assignment: CDR1 ENHRY and CDR2 SYGVKD. After removal of 4 bases from V and 2 bases from J, the junction contained 7 bases not matched to a gene. The CDR3 consists of 16 residues. The CDR3 is CAISGGDRQAGNTIYF. The CDR3 DNA follows: TGTGCCATCAGTGGAGGGGACAGGCAAGCTGGAAACACCATATATTTT.